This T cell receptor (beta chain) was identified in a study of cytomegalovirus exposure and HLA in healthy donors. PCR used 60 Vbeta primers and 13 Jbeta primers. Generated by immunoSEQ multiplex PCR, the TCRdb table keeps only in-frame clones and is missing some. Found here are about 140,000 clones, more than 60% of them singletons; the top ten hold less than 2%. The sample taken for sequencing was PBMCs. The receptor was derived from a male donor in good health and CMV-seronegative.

CDR3 sequence: CASSAHRGMNTEAFF. CDR3 DNA: TGTGCCAGCAGCGCACACAGGGGAATGAACACTGAAGCTTTCTTT. The chain recombines TRBV7-6 with TRBJ1-1; the match to TRBD1 covers 7 bases. The CDR3 extends over 15 amino acids. The J segment lost 0 bases and the V segment lost 5 bases, leaving 6 bases of the junction unmatched. CDR1 SGHVS and CDR2 FNYEAQ come from the germline V gene.